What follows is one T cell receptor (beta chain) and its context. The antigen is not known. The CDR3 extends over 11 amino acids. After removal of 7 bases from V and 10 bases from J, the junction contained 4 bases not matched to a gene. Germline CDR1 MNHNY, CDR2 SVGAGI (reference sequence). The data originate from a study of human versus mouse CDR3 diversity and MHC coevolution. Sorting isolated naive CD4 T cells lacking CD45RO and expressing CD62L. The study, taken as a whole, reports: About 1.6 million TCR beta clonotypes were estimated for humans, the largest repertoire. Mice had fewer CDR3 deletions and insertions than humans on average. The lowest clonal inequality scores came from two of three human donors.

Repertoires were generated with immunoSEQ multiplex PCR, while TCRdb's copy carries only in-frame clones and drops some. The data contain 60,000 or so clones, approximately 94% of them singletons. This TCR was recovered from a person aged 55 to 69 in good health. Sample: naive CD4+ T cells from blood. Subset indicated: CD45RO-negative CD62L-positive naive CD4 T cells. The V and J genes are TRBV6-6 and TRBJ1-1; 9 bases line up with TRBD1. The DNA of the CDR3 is TGTGCCAGCAAACAGGACAGGGGAGCTTTCTTT. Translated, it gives CASKQDRGAFF.